This entry lists 32 T cell receptor beta chains sequenced from one sample in a study of T cell changes during pregnancy in multiple sclerosis (dated by TCRdb to 2018 to 2020). Library construction relied on the immunoSEQ multiplex PCR assay. TCRdb's version of the immuneACCESS table is confined to in-frame rearrangements and falls short of the full clone set. An unresolved V gene accounts for under half of the shortfall where checked; the remainder is of unknown origin. The sample has about 45,000 clones on record, around 90% of them singletons. Under 2% of the sample is in the top ten clones. Sequencing was performed on peripheral blood, taken in the first trimester of pregnancy. The receptors come from a female donor with multiple sclerosis, enrolled in a pregnancy study.

V and J are TRBV4-1 and TRBJ1-2, with a weak D call TRBD1 (5 bases). This CDR3 is 16 amino acids long. V lost 5 bases and J lost 2, with 18 bases in between. CDR1 and CDR2 from the germline V gene are MGHRA and YSYEKL. The CDR3 here is CASSSPGGTQNYGYTF. The CDR3 nucleotides read TGCGCCAGCAGCTCGCCGGGAGGGACCCAGAACTATGGCTACACCTTC.

This clone has ten or more counts. The V gene is TRBV6-5, the J gene TRBJ1-3, with TRBD1 as a possible D gene (6 bases). Trimming cost V 5 bases and J 2 bases, with 13 bases left between them. This CDR3 is 15 amino acids long. The V gene's germline CDR1 is MNHEY and CDR2 SVGAGI. CDR3 sequence (DNA): TGTGCCAGCAGTACCCTGCCAGGGGCTGGAAACACCATATATTTT. It codes for CASSTLPGAGNTIYF.

The CDR3 spells CASSSTGGREQYF. The CDR3 nucleotides are TGTGCCAGCAGCTCGACAGGGGGCAGGGAGCAGTACTTC. V gene TRBV6-1 combines with J gene TRBJ2-7; 10 positions match TRBD1. The V and J ends lost 6 bases and 7 bases, in that order; junction bases with no gene match: 6. The CDR3 extends over 13 amino acids. CDR1 is MNHNS and CDR2 is SASEGT in the germline V gene.

The V gene is TRBV28, the J gene TRBJ2-7, with D possibly being TRBD2 (6 bases). V was clipped by 8 bases and J by 3 bases, with 17 bases between them. From germline, CDR1 is MDHEN and CDR2 SYDVKM. CDR3 length: 14 residues. The CDR3 region has the DNA TGTGCCAGCCTAGCGTCTTTGGTCGGCTACGAGCAGTACTTC. This translates into CASLASLVGYEQYF.

V usage is TRBV19 and J usage is TRBJ1-5; D is perhaps TRBD1 (6 bases). Germline V gene data show CDR1 as LNHDA and CDR2 as SQIVND (reference sequence). Trimming cost V 3 bases and J 3 bases, with 9 bases left between them. CDR3 length equals 14 residues. CDR3 nucleotides: TGTGCCAGTAGTATCAGGGACAACAATCAGCCCCAGCATTTT. Translating it yields CASSIRDNNQPQHF.

This rearrangement joins TRBV2 to TRBJ1-1, with 8 bases identical to TRBD1. J gave up 0 bases and V 5 bases, and 8 bases lay outside the gene matches. CDR1 SNHLY and CDR2 FYNNEI come from the germline V gene. This CDR3 contains 16 residues. The CDR3 nucleotides read TGTGCCAGCAGTATCCCGGGACAGGCCCTGAACACTGAAGCTTTCTTT. Protein product: CASSIPGQALNTEAFF.

The genes are TRBV13 and TRBJ2-7; 7 bases line up with TRBD1. The junction had 8 bases not matched to a gene; V was cut back by 3 bases and J by 0 bases. Germline CDR1 is PRHDT and CDR2 is FYEKMQ (reference sequence). There are 16 residues in the CDR3. CDR3 DNA: TGTGCCAGCAGCTTGCTTGGACAGGCCGGCTCCTACGAGCAGTACTTC. Protein sequence: CASSLLGQAGSYEQYF. The variable domain in full, completed from reference TRBV13 and TRBJ2-7, reads AAGVIQSPRHLIKEKRETATLKCYPIPRHDTVYWYQQGPGQDPQFLISFYEKMQSDKGSIPDRFSAQQFSDYHSELNMSSLELGDSALYFCASSLLGQAGSYEQYFGPGTRLTVT.

The chain uses TRBV6-1 and TRBJ2-7, with D hard to call. The germline gives CDR1 MNHNS, CDR2 SASEGT. Between the trimmed V and J ends, which lost 8 bases and 3 bases, there was a span of 14 bases. This CDR3 has 13 residues. The CDR3 DNA reads as TGTGCCAGCCAGCTTCTTCAGGTCTACGAGCAGTACTTC. It encodes CASQLLQVYEQYF.

The chain links TRBV7-9 to TRBJ2-1, with D possibly TRBD2 on 6 matching bases. Germline V lookup: CDR1 SEHNR, CDR2 FQNEAQ (reference sequence). CDR3 size: 15 residues. The V gene lost 5 bases and the J gene lost 3 bases, with 14 bases spanning the gap. DNA of the CDR3: TGTGCCAGCAGCGTCCGGGGGAACCACTACAATGAGCAGTTCTTC. It yields the protein CASSVRGNHYNEQFF.

This rearrangement joins TRBV14 to TRBJ1-1, with 10 bases fitting TRBD1. CDR1 and CDR2 (germline): SGHDN, FVKESK. The ends lost 4 bases at V and 4 bases at J; junction bases unmatched: 6. CDR3 length equals 15 residues. CDR3 coding DNA: TGTGCCAGCAGCCTCCCAGGGACAGGGGTCACTGAAGCTTTCTTT. Its translation is CASSLPGTGVTEAFF.

The chain couples TRBV5-4 to TRBJ2-5; D may be TRBD1 (7 bases). V was shortened by 4 bases and J by 5 bases, with 15 bases between the two germline ends. Germline assignment: CDR1 SGHNT and CDR2 YYREEE (reference sequence). CDR3 length equals 14 residues. The CDR3 loop reads CASSLTGEVETQYF. In DNA, the CDR3 is TGTGCCAGCAGCCTCACAGGGGAGGTTGAGACCCAGTACTTC. Complete variable domain (other parts from reference TRBV5-4 and TRBJ2-5): ETGVTQSPTHLIKTRGQQVTLRCSSQSGHNTVSWYQQALGQGPQFIFQYYREEENGRGNFPPRFSGLQFPNYSSELNVNALELDDSALYLCASSLTGEVETQYFGPGTRLLVL.

The chain is built from TRBV6-5 and TRBJ2-3; weak D call: TRBD1 (5 bases). CDR1 is MNHEY and CDR2 is SVGAGI in the germline V gene. Trimming cost V 6 bases and J 1 base, with 11 bases left between them. The CDR3 contains 14 residues. The CDR3 DNA reads TGTGCCAGCAGGGGGCTATCCCGCACAGATACGCAGTATTTT. Translated: CASRGLSRTDTQYF.

V usage is TRBV11-3 and J usage is TRBJ2-3; D is ambiguous. The V end lost 1 base, the J end lost 8 bases, and 4 bases lay between the germline ends. The CDR3 has 11 residues. Germline CDR1 and CDR2: SGHNT and YENEEA. CDR3 bases: TGTGCCAGCAGCTTAGCGGGTACGCAGTATTTT. It translates to CASSLAGTQYF.

This clone was seen only once. The J gene is TRBJ1-5, the V gene TRBV4-3; the D is unclear. Looked up from germline, CDR1 is LGHNA and CDR2 is YSLEER. Deletions cut 0 bases from V and 10 bases from J, with 10 bases between. This CDR3 is 13 amino acids long. CDR3 protein: CASSQDRVTPQHF. Here the CDR3 DNA reads TGCGCCAGCAGCCAAGATAGAGTCACCCCCCAGCATTTT.

This clone was picked up one time. The chain uses TRBV2 and TRBJ2-5; D is possibly TRBD2 (6 bases). The V gene's germline CDR1 is SNHLY and CDR2 FYNNEI. The germline V and J ends were trimmed by 9 bases and 5 bases, with 19 bases remaining between them. This CDR3 region has 14 residues. The CDR3 DNA reads TGTGCCAGGACCGGGACTCCCGGGGGTGAGACCCAGTACTTC. Its protein is CARTGTPGGETQYF.

The V gene is TRBV6-6, the J gene TRBJ1-4; D unresolved. The CDR3 totals 15 residues. Germline V lookup: CDR1 MNHNY, CDR2 SVGAGI (reference sequence). V was trimmed by 2 bases and J by 4 bases, leaving 11 bases between them. CDR3 in DNA: TGTGCCAGCAGTTACGCTTCGGTTGTTAATGAAAAACTGTTTTTT. It specifies CASSYASVVNEKLFF.

The rearrangement links TRBV4-1 to TRBJ1-2; 7 bases fit TRBD1. CDR1 and CDR2 from the germline V gene are MGHRA and YSYEKL. The CDR3 loop spans 17 amino acids. J was trimmed by 4 bases and V by 0 bases; bases with no gene match: 11. The CDR3 region is CASSQEGGGGAPYGYTF. The CDR3 DNA reads TGCGCCAGCAGCCAAGAAGGCGGAGGGGGCGCCCCCTATGGCTACACCTTC.

The chain couples TRBV29-1 to TRBJ2-7, with 8 bases identical to TRBD1. Trimming cost V 6 bases and J 2 bases; bases outside gene matches: 6. Germline V gene lookup returns CDR1 SQVTM and CDR2 ANQGSEA. The CDR3 runs to 13 residues. This chain's CDR3 is CSVGTGPPYEQYF. The CDR3, as DNA: TGCAGCGTGGGGACAGGTCCCCCCTACGAGCAGTACTTC.

This clone counts as medium-sized. The chain has TRBV18 and TRBJ1-2; D unclear. Germline CDR1 is KGHSH and CDR2 is LQKENI. There are 16 residues in the CDR3. V lost 4 bases to trimming and J lost 1 base, with 16 bases between them. For the CDR3, the DNA is TGTGCCAGCTCACGGTGGCCCTGGTTAAGTAACTATGGCTACACCTTC. As protein: CASSRWPWLSNYGYTF.

The genes are TRBV30 and TRBJ1-2; TRBD1 might be the D (5 bases). V lost 4 bases and J 3 bases, leaving 12 bases between the germline ends. This CDR3 is built from 13 residues. Germline assignment: CDR1 GTSNPN and CDR2 SVGIG (reference sequence). In nucleotides, the CDR3 is TGTGCCTGGACCACCGGAGGGGACTATGGCTACACCTTC. Translated: CAWTTGGDYGYTF.

The V and J genes are TRBV7-2 and TRBJ1-4, with D tentatively TRBD1 (6 bases). In germline, CDR1 is SGHTA, CDR2 FQGNSA. Trimming took 6 bases from V and 0 from J, leaving 11 bases between them. The CDR3 is 15 amino acids. Here the CDR3 reads CASSGGLATNEKLFF. The CDR3 DNA follows: TGTGCCAGCAGTGGGGGCCTTGCAACTAATGAAAAACTGTTTTTT. The entire variable domain, with the rest obtained from reference TRBV7-2 and TRBJ1-4, is as follows: GAGVSQSPSNKVTEKGKDVELRCDPISGHTALYWYRQSLGQGLEFLIYFQGNSAPDKSGLPSDRFSAERTGGSVSTLTIQRTQQEDSAVYLCASSGGLATNEKLFFGSGTQLSVL.

The V gene is TRBV5-1, the J gene TRBJ1-1, with D maybe TRBD1 (6 bases). Between the trimmed V and J ends, which lost 3 bases and 3 bases, there was a span of 12 bases. CDR3 length: 14 residues. Per germline, CDR1 SGHRS and CDR2 YFSETQ. The CDR3 nucleotides read TGCGCCAGCAGCTGGGACACCGGGGACACTGAAGCTTTCTTT. This gives the protein CASSWDTGDTEAFF.

The chain's CDR3 is CASSWGGNTGELFF. Here the CDR3 DNA reads TGTGCCAGCAGCTGGGGGGGGAACACCGGGGAGCTGTTTTTT. This sequence joins TRBV5-6 and TRBJ2-2, with TRBD2 matching 7 bases. Looked up from germline, CDR1 is SGHDT and CDR2 is YYEEEE. This CDR3 has 14 amino acids. With 3 bases clipped from V and 1 base from J, the junction kept 0 bases outside the gene matches.

The J gene is TRBJ2-7, the V gene TRBV28; D ambiguous. Trimming cost V 6 bases and J 7 bases, with 16 bases left between them. CDR1 and CDR2 (germline): MDHEN, SYDVKM. The CDR3 totals 13 residues. Written as DNA, the CDR3 is TGTGCCAGCAGCAGAGGAATGGCTAGGGAGCAGTACTTC. This gives the protein CASSRGMAREQYF.

V and J are TRBV7-8 and TRBJ1-5; tentative D call: TRBD1 (5 bases). Trimming took 6 bases from V and 0 from J, leaving 15 bases between them. This CDR3 region has 16 residues. Germline CDR1 is SGHVS and CDR2 is FQNEAQ. The CDR3 region has the DNA TGTGCCAGCAGTTCGGGGGGATTCTATAGCAATCAGCCCCAGCATTTT. Translation gives CASSSGGFYSNQPQHF.

The rearrangement links TRBV18 to TRBJ1-5, with TRBD1 as a possible D gene (6 bases). In germline, CDR1 is KGHSH, CDR2 LQKENI. V was trimmed by 5 bases and J by 3 bases, leaving 8 bases between them. The CDR3 sequence is 13 residues long. The CDR3 bases are TGTGCCAGCTCAGGACAGCTCAATCAGCCCCAGCATTTT. Its translation is CASSGQLNQPQHF.

The gene calls are TRBV30 and TRBJ1-2; TRBD1 matches 7 bases. In germline, CDR1 is GTSNPN, CDR2 SVGIG (reference sequence). The J segment lost 7 bases and the V segment lost 0 bases, leaving 5 bases of the junction unmatched. There are 13 residues in the CDR3. CDR3 protein: CAWSVRQGSGYTF. DNA of the CDR3: TGTGCCTGGAGTGTACGACAGGGATCTGGCTACACCTTC.

The gene calls are TRBV10-2 and TRBJ1-5, with D perhaps TRBD1 (6 bases). The ends were cut back, 7 bases at V and 3 bases at J, with 13 bases in the middle. The CDR3 consists of 14 residues. Per germline, CDR1 WSHSY and CDR2 SAAADI. CDR3 in DNA: TGCGCCAGCACTGACACAGGGAACAATCAGCCCCAGCATTTT. This codes for CASTDTGNNQPQHF.

The DNA of the CDR3 is TGTGCCAGCAGTTTGCGGGGGGCCGGCTACAATGAGCAGTTCTTC. This translates into CASSLRGAGYNEQFF. The chain recombines TRBV28 with TRBJ2-1, with 8 nucleotides matching TRBD2. The length of the CDR3 is 15 residues. Germline lookup yields CDR1 MDHEN and CDR2 SYDVKM. V gave up 3 bases and J gave up 3 bases; unmatched junction bases: 4. Looking up the rest from reference TRBV28 and TRBJ2-1 gives the full variable domain: DVKVTQSSRYLVKRTGEKVFLECVQDMDHENMFWYRQDPGLGLRLIYFSYDVKMKEKGDIPEGYSVSREKKERFSLILESASTNQTSMYLCASSLRGAGYNEQFFGPGTRLTVL.

V gene TRBV27 combines with J gene TRBJ2-5; D is ambiguous. The CDR3 length is 15 residues. Trimming removed 2 bases at V and 4 bases at J, with 14 bases between. Germline V gene lookup returns CDR1 MNHEY and CDR2 SMNVEV (reference sequence). CDR3 amino acids: CASSLGRNFGETQYF. The DNA of the CDR3 is TGTGCCAGCAGTTTAGGGCGAAACTTCGGAGAGACCCAGTACTTC.

This clone was observed a few times. The V and J genes are TRBV18 and TRBJ1-1, with 8 bases matching TRBD1. Trimming at V came to 7 bases and at J to 3 bases, leaving 7 bases not matched to a gene. This CDR3 spans 14 amino acids. The germline gives CDR1 KGHSH, CDR2 LQKENI. CDR3 region: CASFRTGTYTEAFF. Written as DNA, the CDR3 is TGTGCCAGCTTTAGGACAGGGACTTACACTGAAGCTTTCTTT.

This clone showed up just a few times. This chain links TRBV5-8 with TRBJ1-5; a possible D gene is TRBD1 (5 bases). The V gene lost 4 bases and the J gene lost 11 bases, with 16 bases spanning the gap. Germline CDR1 and CDR2: SGHTS and YDEGEE. The CDR3 has 13 residues. The CDR3 protein is CASSPGGDRAQHF. The CDR3 DNA follows: TGTGCCAGCAGCCCGGGGGGGGATCGAGCCCAGCATTTT.